This T cell receptor (beta chain) was sequenced in a study of blood T cells in healthy people across ages (dated by TCRdb to 2014 to 2015). Describing the broader study: In model experiments, template switching captured about one uniquely barcoded TCR beta cDNA molecule for every two T cells. The donors were divided into four age groups: young (average around 17 years), middle-aged (about 41), aged (around 59) and long-lived (nearly 85). The study analyzed two additional independent replicas of 1 million unique cDNA reads from the same blood draw for two donors, one aged 18 to 30 and one aged 80 or older. To track age-related changes in TCR beta repertoire diversity, the study relied on deep sequencing normalized with unique cDNA molecular identifiers. What the research found in general, with its limitations: Estimates of total diversity from one million sequenced T cells were regarded as lower bounds and underestimates. The long-lived group showed more naive CD4+ T cells, fewer expanded clones and increased TCR diversity than the aged group, suggesting age selection. As age increased, observed TCR beta diversity per million T cells dropped in a roughly linear way, and a significant reduction was already evident by age around 41. The percentage of naive T cells measured by flow cytometry correlated strongly with observed TCR beta diversity. Because donor CMV infection status was unknown, age-related changes in expanded clonotypes were potentially confounded. Because profiling used bulk unsorted PBMCs, naive and antigen-experienced compartments could not be compared conclusively.

Libraries were prepared through 5' RACE. Instrument on record: Illumina HiSeq 2500. The second PCR ran for roughly 7 to 11 cycles and used a J-beta primer mix along with a sample-barcoded 5' primer. Each TCR beta cDNA molecule received a unique molecular identifier from a template-switch 5' adaptor carrying 12 random nucleotides. Each sample yielded at least 2.5 million CDR3-containing paired-end reads. First-strand cDNA synthesis was performed from all RNA using the Mint cDNA synthesis kit, with priming by a TRBC-specific oligonucleotide. Following uracil-DNA glycosylase treatment, a first 18-cycle PCR with universal primers M1SS and BC2_uni_R was performed on all cDNA. The published analysis was carried out like this. Normalization of each sample was performed by random selection of 1 million high-quality reads, each carrying a distinct molecular identifier. Reads with shared molecular identifiers were discarded instead of being binned into consensus sequences. MiTCR, run with a Q25 quality threshold and the strictest error-elimination algorithm, handled CDR3 identification, clonotype clustering and error correction. Lower-bound total TCR beta diversity was estimated with a nonparametric unseen species model using Euler transformation. TCRdb reworked the public reads: Q25 trimming with fastp, MiXCR clone assembly, productive beta chains retained. Entries that share a CDR3 protein sequence are merged under the most common genes and DNA. Here the V and J calls rest on TCRdb's processing, not on the authors' analysis. In this sample the table shows a few hundred thousand distinct CDR3 sequences, about a quarter of which occur a single time. Roughly 3.5% of the sample is taken by the ten largest.

Systemically healthy Caucasian individuals from Russia, over 30 in total and aged 6 to 90 years, were included as donors. Each donor gave approximately 9.4 milliliters of peripheral blood, drawn into EDTA-treated Vacutainer tubes. Ficoll-Paque density-gradient centrifugation was used to isolate PBMCs, with at least 6.5 million per sample. Trizol reagent was used to extract total RNA from PBMCs, with at least 5.5 micrograms per sample. Naive CD45RAhigh/CD27high T cell percentages were measured by flow cytometry on a PBMC aliquot from every donor. CDR1 and CDR2, per the germline V gene (reference sequence), are SEHNR and FQNEAQ. From the cysteine up to the phenylalanine, the CDR3 has a length of 13 residues. Here the CDR3 DNA is all that survives: 39 bases in frame from base 1. A distance of 12 bases separates the germline ends of V and J, which lose 5 bases and 5 bases respectively. This clonotype occurred a few times. What this receptor recognizes is not known. No base-level quality is on record; no much larger clone is a single base apart.

These data are also associated with another study on T cells of mothers and their children. The second investigation adds: Nine systemically healthy Caucasian individuals, comprising three mothers and their six children, were included as donors. cDNA synthesis consumed the entire amount of extracted RNA, loaded at approximately 1.4 ug RNA in each 15 ul reaction. In the second PCR, the M1S primer added sample barcodes and 2-4 random nucleotides. Over 10 million TCR beta CDR3 reads came from each mother, compared with about 3 million reads from each child. Thymic selection shapes the output of TCR recombination in a similar way in related and unrelated pairs, and inherited differences have a minor effect. Related mother-child pairs always showed normalized repertoire overlap that was slightly higher than in unrelated mother-child pairs, though the difference was never significant. With a sensitivity of approximately 93 clones per million clonotypes, no persistent microchimeric T cell clones were detected. Deep NGS was used in the study to compare the TCR beta repertoires of mothers and children and to look for features that separate related mother-child pairs from unrelated individuals. The mean age was around 42 +/- 4 years for the mothers and roughly 11 +/- 4 years for the children. After adapter ligation with NEBNext reagents, the libraries were sequenced on Illumina HiSeq 2000 with 100+100 nt paired-end reads. Mother and child libraries were prepared a month apart and sequenced in separate runs to prevent cross-contamination. Each donor had between about 450,000 and 2,100,000 distinct TCR beta clonotypes identified. Naive TCR beta clonotypes were estimated from low-frequency clonotypes matched to each donor's FACS-determined naive share, without sorting.

Material for sequencing was blood. This receptor was identified in a boy younger than 10 in good health. The rearrangement combines TRBV7-9 with TRBJ1-2; perhaps TRBD1 is the D gene, with 6 bases matching. The DNA reads TGTGCCAGCAGCCCACAGGGAACGTATGGCTACACCTTC. This sequence encodes CASSPQGTYGYTF.